Listed below are T cell receptor beta chains from one sample, sequenced in a study of cytomegalovirus exposure and HLA in healthy donors. Sequencing used immunoSEQ multiplex PCR; TCRdb keeps in-frame clones, though not all of them. The sample contains approximately 250,000 clones, around 80% of which appear only once. Source material: PBMCs. The receptors originated from a boy aged 5-17 years in good health and CMV-seronegative. CDR3s include the opening cysteine and the closing phenylalanine or tryptophan. Fields, in order: V gene, clone size, CDR3 length, J gene, D gene, CDR3 DNA, CDR3 protein. A D gene is named only where the DNA matches it firmly. Size is stated for part of the rows, as once, few or many counts, or as a class when the clone is expanded.

v_gene: TRBV6-1; abundance: .; len: 13; j_gene: TRBJ2-7; d_gene: .; CDR3nt: TGTGCCAGCATTTTCACAGGGCCCGGCGAGCAGTACTTC; CDR3aa: CASIFTGPGEQYF
v_gene: TRBV11-3; abundance: .; len: 13; j_gene: TRBJ2-7; d_gene: TRBD2; CDR3nt: TGTGCCAGCAGCTTTAGCGGGGTCTACGAGCAGTACTTC; CDR3aa: CASSFSGVYEQYF
v_gene: TRBV6-5; abundance: few; len: 13; j_gene: TRBJ1-5; d_gene: .; CDR3nt: TGTGCCAGCACACAGGGACCCACCCAGCCCCAGCATTTT; CDR3aa: CASTQGPTQPQHF
v_gene: TRBV6-6; abundance: .; len: 16; j_gene: TRBJ1-5; d_gene: .; CDR3nt: TGTGCCAGCAGTTACGGTCAGGGGTTTAGCAATCAGCCCCAGCATTTT; CDR3aa: CASSYGQGFSNQPQHF
v_gene: TRBV18; abundance: .; len: 15; j_gene: TRBJ1-2; d_gene: TRBD1; CDR3nt: TGTGCCAGCTCTCTATCGCGGGACAGGGCGAATGGCTACACCTTC; CDR3aa: CASSLSRDRANGYTF
v_gene: TRBV7-6; abundance: .; len: 15; j_gene: TRBJ1-3; d_gene: .; CDR3nt: TGTGCCAGCAGCTTATGGGACACCTCTGGAAACACCATATATTTT; CDR3aa: CASSLWDTSGNTIYF
v_gene: TRBV4-1; abundance: .; len: 17; j_gene: TRBJ2-6; d_gene: .; CDR3nt: TGCGCCAGCAGCCAAGGCGGTGGGGCGACTGGGGCCAACGTCCTGACTTTC; CDR3aa: CASSQGGGATGANVLTF
v_gene: TRBV6-4; abundance: .; len: 16; j_gene: TRBJ1-3; d_gene: .; CDR3nt: TGTGCCAGCAGCACCGGGTCGCGGTTCGGTGGAAACACCATATATTTT; CDR3aa: CASSTGSRFGGNTIYF
v_gene: TRBV18; abundance: few; len: 23; j_gene: TRBJ2-1; d_gene: TRBD2; CDR3nt: TGTGCCAGCTCACCACCATCTCGTTCCTGGCTAGCGGGGGGTCCACGGAACTACAATGAGCAGTTCTTC; CDR3aa: CASSPPSRSWLAGGPRNYNEQFF
v_gene: TRBV6-6; abundance: few; len: 15; j_gene: TRBJ2-5; d_gene: TRBD2; CDR3nt: TGTGCCAGCAGTTACTCTAGGACTAGACAAGAGACCCAGTACTTC; CDR3aa: CASSYSRTRQETQYF
v_gene: TRBV5-1; abundance: .; len: 13; j_gene: TRBJ2-5; d_gene: .; CDR3nt: TGCGCCAGCAGCTTGGAATTGGAGGAGACCCAGTACTTC; CDR3aa: CASSLELEETQYF
v_gene: TRBV6-5; abundance: .; len: 13; j_gene: TRBJ2-2; d_gene: .; CDR3nt: TGTGCCAGCAGCCCTACAGGGCCCGGGGAGCTGTTTTTT; CDR3aa: CASSPTGPGELFF
v_gene: TRBV11-2; abundance: few; len: 18; j_gene: TRBJ2-3; d_gene: .; CDR3nt: TGTGCCAGCAGACCATATCTGGCGGCGGGCGGCCGCACAGATACGCAGTATTTT; CDR3aa: CASRPYLAAGGRTDTQYF
v_gene: TRBV12-5; abundance: .; len: 11; j_gene: TRBJ2-7; d_gene: .; CDR3nt: TGTGCTAGTGGCCGGGGCTACGAGCAGTACTTC; CDR3aa: CASGRGYEQYF
v_gene: TRBV18; abundance: .; len: 13; j_gene: TRBJ2-1; d_gene: .; CDR3nt: TGTGCCAGCTCACCTTCCCTTTACAATGAGCAGTTCTTC; CDR3aa: CASSPSLYNEQFF
v_gene: TRBV9; abundance: .; len: 13; j_gene: TRBJ1-1; d_gene: .; CDR3nt: TGTGCCAGCAGCGTTCAGGGGAACACTGAAGCTTTCTTT; CDR3aa: CASSVQGNTEAFF
v_gene: TRBV30; abundance: .; len: 13; j_gene: TRBJ2-7; d_gene: .; CDR3nt: TGTGCCAAAAGCGCGGCAGGGGACTACGAGCAGTACTTC; CDR3aa: CAKSAAGDYEQYF
v_gene: TRBV27; abundance: few; len: 17; j_gene: TRBJ1-6; d_gene: TRBD1; CDR3nt: TGTGCCAGCAGACGGGACAGTTCTTTCTCCTATAATTCACCCCTCCACTTT; CDR3aa: CASRRDSSFSYNSPLHF
v_gene: TRBV19; abundance: .; len: 14; j_gene: TRBJ2-3; d_gene: TRBD2; CDR3nt: TGTGCCAGTAGTCGGACTAGCGGGGAATATACGCAGTATTTT; CDR3aa: CASSRTSGEYTQYF
v_gene: TRBV5-6; abundance: few; len: 15; j_gene: TRBJ2-3; d_gene: TRBD2; CDR3nt: TGTGCCAGCAGCTTGGGCGGGGGGGGCACAGATACGCAGTATTTT; CDR3aa: CASSLGGGGTDTQYF
v_gene: TRBV18; abundance: .; len: 13; j_gene: TRBJ2-3; d_gene: .; CDR3nt: TGTGCCAGCTCACCCGGAGGGACAGATACGCAGTATTTT; CDR3aa: CASSPGGTDTQYF
v_gene: TRBV5-1; abundance: few; len: 21; j_gene: TRBJ2-3; d_gene: TRBD2; CDR3nt: TGCGCCAGCAGCCGCAGACCTGGACTAGCGGGGGGGAGTACTAGCACAGATACGCAGTATTTT; CDR3aa: CASSRRPGLAGGSTSTDTQYF
v_gene: TRBV6-1; abundance: few; len: 14; j_gene: TRBJ2-3; d_gene: .; CDR3nt: TGTGCCAGCAGTGACCTCCTTCCGACAGATACGCAGTATTTT; CDR3aa: CASSDLLPTDTQYF
v_gene: TRBV5-1; abundance: .; len: 14; j_gene: TRBJ2-7; d_gene: .; CDR3nt: TGCGCCAGCGTACCGTCTCCAGGGAACCACGAGCAGTACTTC; CDR3aa: CASVPSPGNHEQYF
v_gene: TRBV2; abundance: .; len: 12; j_gene: TRBJ2-7; d_gene: .; CDR3nt: TGTGCCAGCAGAGGAGTCTCCTACGAGCAGTACTTC; CDR3aa: CASRGVSYEQYF
v_gene: TRBV11-3; abundance: .; len: 14; j_gene: TRBJ1-2; d_gene: .; CDR3nt: TGTGCCAGCAGCGGGACACCGACGGACTATGGCTACACCTTC; CDR3aa: CASSGTPTDYGYTF
v_gene: TRBV6-5; abundance: .; len: 13; j_gene: TRBJ1-2; d_gene: .; CDR3nt: TGTGCCAGCAGGGAGGAGGAAGACTATGGCTACACCTTC; CDR3aa: CASREEEDYGYTF